One and the same sample provided the 31 T cell receptor beta chains below, sequenced in a study of cytomegalovirus exposure and HLA in healthy donors. In the PCR, 60 Vbeta and 13 Jbeta primers were used. The repertoire was sequenced with immunoSEQ multiplex PCR; TCRdb's copy has only in-frame clones and lacks some. The sample has some 100,000 clones, about 80% seen once. Source material: PBMCs. The receptors come from a male donor in good health and CMV-seropositive.

The chain is built from TRBV7-2 and TRBJ2-1; unclear D gene. Germline CDR1 is SGHTA and CDR2 is FQGNSA. V lost 2 bases to trimming and J lost 5 bases, with 13 bases between them. CDR3 length: 15 amino acids. CDR3 in DNA: TGTGCCAGCAGCTTACCCAGGAATTTGGACAATGAGCAGTTCTTC. Its protein product is CASSLPRNLDNEQFF.

This chain joins TRBV7-2 and TRBJ2-2, with 7 bases aligning to TRBD1. The CDR3 spans 15 residues. In germline, CDR1 is SGHTA, CDR2 FQGNSA. V lost 4 bases, J lost 4 bases, and 6 bases stayed unmatched. CDR3 DNA sequence: TGTGCCAGCAGCTCACAGGGGCCGGGCACCGGGGAGCTGTTTTTT. Translated, it gives CASSSQGPGTGELFF.

V and J are TRBV18 and TRBJ2-2; a weak D match, TRBD2 (5 bases). CDR1 and CDR2 from the germline V gene are KGHSH and LQKENI. The CDR3 has 13 amino acids. V gave up 4 bases and J gave up 5 bases, with 8 bases separating them. CDR3 in DNA: TGTGCCAGCTCACAACGGGAAACCGGGGAGCTGTTTTTT. Translation gives CASSQRETGELFF.

V gene TRBV28 combines with J gene TRBJ1-2; TRBD1 is a possible D gene (5 bases). V was cut by 3 bases and J by 6 bases, with 20 bases left in between. This CDR3 contains 16 residues. CDR1 and CDR2 (germline): MDHEN, SYDVKM. The CDR3 nucleotides read TGTGCCAGCAGTTTCCCAGTTGGGACTGCGAGGAATGGCTACACCTTC. Amino acid sequence: CASSFPVGTARNGYTF.

This chain uses TRBV18 with TRBJ2-5; 7 nucleotides match TRBD2. Germline V gene sequence: CDR1 KGHSH, CDR2 LQKENI. This CDR3 has 17 residues. J lost 2 bases, V lost 5 bases, and 14 bases had no gene match. CDR3 sequence: CASSGAYRGTTQETQYF. CDR3 bases: TGTGCCAGCTCAGGGGCTTATCGTGGGACTACTCAAGAGACCCAGTACTTC.

The chain links TRBV4-1 to TRBJ1-5; a weak D match, TRBD1 (6 bases). The CDR3 consists of 12 residues. V lost 3 bases and J lost 11, with 11 bases in between. In germline, CDR1 is MGHRA, CDR2 YSYEKL. In nucleotides, the CDR3 is TGCGCCAGCAGCCACCCCGAGGGGGCCCAGCATTTT. Amino acid sequence: CASSHPEGAQHF.

The V and J genes are TRBV2 and TRBJ2-7, with 8 positions matching TRBD1. Per the germline V gene, CDR1 is SNHLY and CDR2 is FYNNEI. This CDR3 has 15 amino acids. Trimming cost V 4 bases and J 3 bases; bases outside gene matches: 8. CDR3 sequence: CASSASQGGHYEQYF. CDR3 nucleotide sequence: TGTGCCAGCAGTGCCTCACAGGGGGGCCACTACGAGCAGTACTTC.

J is TRBJ1-2 and V is TRBV5-1; 7 bases align to TRBD1. The CDR3 is 14 amino acids. Germline loops: CDR1 SGHRS, CDR2 YFSETQ. V shed 5 bases, J shed 3 bases, and the junction held 7 bases outside the gene matches. The CDR3 region has the DNA TGCGCCAGCAGGACACTCGACAGGGACTATGGCTACACCTTC. This codes for CASRTLDRDYGYTF.

The chain carries TRBV6-1 and TRBJ1-2; tentatively, D is TRBD1 (5 bases). CDR1 is MNHNS and CDR2 is SASEGT in the germline V gene. The CDR3 runs 15 residues. V was trimmed by 0 bases and J by 4 bases, leaving 12 bases between them. CDR3 sequence: CASSEALGRAYGYTF. Written as DNA, the CDR3 is TGTGCCAGCAGTGAAGCGTTAGGCAGGGCCTATGGCTACACCTTC.

The genes are TRBV2 and TRBJ1-5, with 7 bases that match TRBD1. In germline, CDR1 is SNHLY, CDR2 FYNNEI. Trimming removed 6 bases from V and 5 bases from J; junction bases left unmatched: 1. The CDR3 has 12 amino acids. The CDR3 DNA is TGTGCCAGCAGCCAGGGGGATCAGCCCCAGCATTTT. It translates to CASSQGDQPQHF.

The J gene is TRBJ1-1, the V gene TRBV5-4; 10 bases agree with TRBD1. The V gene end was trimmed by 3 bases and the J gene end by 6 bases; junction bases not matched to a gene: 5. CDR3 length: 14 residues. Germline lookup yields CDR1 SGHNT and CDR2 YYREEE (reference sequence). CDR3 region: CASSWSTGGPEAFF. In DNA, the CDR3 is TGTGCCAGCAGCTGGTCGACAGGGGGCCCTGAAGCTTTCTTT.

The chain links TRBV12-5 to TRBJ2-1; tentative D call: TRBD2 (5 bases). V lost 4 bases and J 0 bases, leaving 13 bases between the germline ends. Germline-derived CDR1 and CDR2 are LGHNT and FRNRAP. The length of the CDR3 is 16 residues. CDR3 loop: CASGSEWESSYNEQFF. The CDR3 bases are TGTGCTAGTGGTTCCGAGTGGGAGAGCTCCTACAATGAGCAGTTCTTC.

The chain has TRBV30 and TRBJ1-1; no clear D gene. The germline gives CDR1 GTSNPN, CDR2 SVGIG (reference sequence). The CDR3 loop spans 13 amino acids. V shed 3 bases and J shed 0 bases, with 8 bases lying between them. The CDR3 protein is CAWRFNMNTEAFF. CDR3 in DNA: TGTGCCTGGAGGTTCAACATGAACACTGAAGCTTTCTTT.

The chain links TRBV5-8 to TRBJ1-5; D remains unclear. The CDR3 is made up of 14 amino acids. V was trimmed by 2 bases and J by 0 bases, leaving 6 bases between them. CDR1 and CDR2 (germline): SGHTS, YDEGEE. In DNA, the CDR3 is TGTGCCAGCAGCTTTCGGGGTAGCAATCAGCCCCAGCATTTT. Protein product: CASSFRGSNQPQHF.

J is TRBJ1-2 and V is TRBV6-5; D is possibly TRBD1 (5 bases). CDR1 is MNHEY, CDR2 SVGAGI, per germline. Trimming shortened V by 6 bases and J by 1 base, and 15 bases separated the two germline ends. This CDR3 spans 15 amino acids. Written as DNA, the CDR3 is TGTGCCAGCAGCCCCTCATGGGGGGGTAACTATGGCTACACCTTC. Translation gives CASSPSWGGNYGYTF.

The V and J genes are TRBV4-2 and TRBJ1-1; no reliable D call. The germline gives CDR1 LGHNA, CDR2 YNFKEQ. V dropped 1 base and J dropped 5 bases, with 14 bases sitting between them. This CDR3 spans 15 amino acids. For the CDR3, the DNA is TGTGCCAGCAGCCAAGTAGGGTCGGACTGGACTGAAGCTTTCTTT. Translated: CASSQVGSDWTEAFF.

The chain has TRBV6-5 and TRBJ1-2; 7 nucleotides agree with TRBD1. The germline V gene encodes CDR1 MNHEY and CDR2 SVGAGI. The CDR3 extends over 16 amino acids. Germline trimming cut 4 bases from V and 4 bases from J; bases unmatched to any gene: 12. This CDR3 is CASSFKGGAVIYGYTF. The CDR3 nucleotides are TGTGCCAGCAGTTTTAAAGGGGGCGCGGTTATCTATGGCTACACCTTC.

The chain joins TRBV6-5 to TRBJ2-7, with TRBD1 matching 7 bases. This CDR3 spans 15 amino acids. Germline V lookup: CDR1 MNHEY, CDR2 SVGAGI. The J segment lost 1 base and the V segment lost 5 bases, leaving 8 bases of the junction unmatched. CDR3 in DNA: TGTGCCAGCAGTCTACTCAGACAGGGTTCCTACGAGCAGTACTTC. Protein sequence: CASSLLRQGSYEQYF.

The CDR3 loop reads CASSQDQGIPGPHSPLHF. The DNA of the CDR3 is TGTGCCAGCAGCCAAGACCAGGGGATACCGGGTCCCCATTCACCCCTCCACTTT. The chain couples TRBV4-2 to TRBJ1-6; a weak D match, TRBD1 (6 bases). Per germline, CDR1 LGHNA and CDR2 YNFKEQ. This CDR3 has 18 residues. Between the trimmed V and J ends, which lost 0 bases and 8 bases, there was a span of 20 bases.

The chain combines TRBV6-4 with TRBJ2-1; 9 bases align to TRBD1. The CDR3 totals 14 residues. In germline, CDR1 is MRHNA, CDR2 SNTAGT. V dropped 3 bases and J dropped 5; count of bases not matched to a gene: 2. The CDR3 is CASSETGGNNEQFF. The CDR3 DNA follows: TGTGCCAGCAGTGAGACAGGGGGTAACAATGAGCAGTTCTTC.

This rearrangement joins TRBV27 to TRBJ2-3; 8 bases align to TRBD2. This CDR3 is 16 amino acids long. Per germline, CDR1 MNHEY and CDR2 SMNVEV (reference sequence). Germline trimming cut 8 bases from V and 2 bases from J; bases unmatched to any gene: 12. The CDR3 region has the DNA TGTGCCAGCCGAGAGCGGGGGCTGATAACCACAGATACGCAGTATTTT. This gives the protein CASRERGLITTDTQYF.

The chain couples TRBV4-2 to TRBJ2-7; TRBD2 matches 11 bases. The V and J ends lost 3 bases and 2 bases, in that order; junction bases with no gene match: 3. Germline V gene sequence: CDR1 LGHNA, CDR2 YNFKEQ. CDR3 length equals 15 residues. CDR3: CASSQELAGAYEQYF. DNA of the CDR3: TGTGCCAGCAGCCAGGAACTAGCGGGAGCCTACGAGCAGTACTTC.

This clone is a singleton in its sample. This chain joins TRBV9 and TRBJ1-2; 8 positions agree with TRBD1. The CDR3 totals 15 residues. Per the germline V gene, CDR1 is SGDLS and CDR2 is YYNGEE. Trimming cost V 0 bases and J 8 bases; bases outside gene matches: 9. As DNA, the CDR3 is TGTGCCAGCAGCGTAGAGGCAGGGGGCTTTCGGGGCTACACCTTC. It specifies CASSVEAGGFRGYTF. Full variable domain (remainder filled in from reference TRBV9 and TRBJ1-2): DSGVTQTPKHLITATGQRVTLRCSPRSGDLSVYWYQQSLDQGLQFLIQYYNGEERAKGNILERFSAQQFPDLHSELNLSSLELGDSALYFCASSVEAGGFRGYTFGSGTRLTVV.

V is TRBV2 and J is TRBJ2-7; D remains ambiguous. Germline values: CDR1 SNHLY, CDR2 FYNNEI. This CDR3 is 12 amino acids long. V was trimmed by 5 bases and J by 6 bases, leaving 11 bases between them. The CDR3 nucleotides are TGTGCCAGCAGTACTAACATAGCCGAGCAGTACTTC. Protein: CASSTNIAEQYF.

The J gene is TRBJ2-3, the V gene TRBV2; 8 bases agree with TRBD2. The germline V gene has CDR1 SNHLY and CDR2 FYNNEI. J lost 4 bases, V lost 5 bases, and 8 bases had no gene match. The CDR3 totals 15 residues. The CDR3 bases are TGTGCCAGCAGTTTCGGGGGGGCCGAAGCAGATACGCAGTATTTT. Amino acids: CASSFGGAEADTQYF.

V is TRBV6-5 and J is TRBJ1-6; D possibly corresponds to TRBD1 (5 bases). The germline CDR1 and CDR2 sequences are MNHEY and SVGAGI. With 0 bases removed from V and 10 bases from J, the gap between germline ends came to 13 bases. The CDR3 has 15 residues. CDR3 coding DNA: TGTGCCAGCAGTTACTCGAAAGGGGCGGTGTCACCCCTCCACTTT. As protein: CASSYSKGAVSPLHF.

The rearrangement links TRBV28 to TRBJ1-1, with D possibly being TRBD1 (5 bases). Per germline, CDR1 MDHEN and CDR2 SYDVKM. The V gene lost 7 bases and the J gene lost 2 bases, with 17 bases spanning the gap. The CDR3 runs to 15 residues. For the CDR3, the DNA is TGTGCCAGCACCTCCTGGTCAGGGTCCAACACTGAAGCTTTCTTT. Translated: CASTSWSGSNTEAFF.

The rearrangement uses TRBV27 and TRBJ2-7; no definite D call. CDR3 length equals 16 residues. V was pared by 6 bases and J by 4 bases, with 22 bases between. Germline V gene sequence: CDR1 MNHEY, CDR2 SMNVEV (reference sequence). The CDR3 DNA is TGTGCCAGCAGCCAAATCCTACAGTCCTCTGGGTACGAGCAGTACTTC. It codes for CASSQILQSSGYEQYF.

The V call is TRBV15, the J call TRBJ2-5, with TRBD2 matching over 9 bases. Germline CDR1 reads LNHNV; CDR2 reads YYDKDF (reference sequence). The J segment lost 5 bases and the V segment lost 8 bases, leaving 9 bases of the junction unmatched. The CDR3 is 14 amino acids. The CDR3 spells CATSTSGGWETQYF. DNA for the CDR3: TGTGCCACCTCGACGAGCGGGGGGTGGGAGACCCAGTACTTC.

V and J are TRBV6-1 and TRBJ2-2, with 11 bases identical to TRBD1. Germline V gives CDR1 MNHNS, CDR2 SASEGT. This CDR3 is 15 amino acids long. Unmatched junction bases numbered 2, after V lost 5 bases and J lost 3 bases. CDR3 sequence reads: CASSLGQGDTGELFF. The CDR3 DNA sequence: TGTGCCAGCAGTTTGGGACAGGGGGACACCGGGGAGCTGTTTTTT.

DNA for the CDR3: TGTGCCAGCAGCTTCCAGGGGCTGCCCGCCAAAAACATTCAGTACTTC. This encodes CASSFQGLPAKNIQYF. The chain recombines TRBV7-4 with TRBJ2-4, with D perhaps TRBD1 (6 bases). CDR1 is SGHVT and CDR2 is SQSDAQ in the germline V gene. V was trimmed by 3 bases and J by 1 base, leaving 13 bases between them. The CDR3 extends over 16 amino acids.